One sample yielded the 15 T cell receptor beta chains listed below, sequenced in a study of cytomegalovirus exposure and HLA in healthy donors. Sequencing was performed with immunoSEQ multiplex PCR; in TCRdb, only in-frame clones are kept and a portion is missing. The sample carries about 60,000 clones, 95% recorded once. The sequencing sample was made of PBMCs. The origin of the receptors is a woman under 30 in good health and CMV-seropositive.

This clone was recorded only once. This chain connects TRBV10-3 to TRBJ2-7; TRBD2 agrees at 7 bases. Germline V gives CDR1 ENHRY, CDR2 SYGVKD. The CDR3 is 11 amino acids. Trimming took 8 bases from V and 5 from J; bases not matched to a gene: 3. The CDR3 DNA sequence: TGTGCCATCGCGGGGGTTAACGAGCAGTACTTC. It specifies CAIAGVNEQYF.

This clone was picked up one time. The chain employs TRBV6-5 and TRBJ1-1; D is perhaps TRBD1 (6 bases). Germline values: CDR1 MNHEY, CDR2 SVGAGI. The ends were cut back, 6 bases at V and 6 bases at J, with 17 bases in the middle. The CDR3 is 14 residues long. The DNA of the CDR3 is TGTGCCAGCAGAAACCCCGGGACAAATCCTGAAGCTTTCTTT. This translates into CASRNPGTNPEAFF.

V gene TRBV11-2 combines with J gene TRBJ2-2; no definite D call. This CDR3 is 16 amino acids long. The V gene's germline CDR1 is SGHAT and CDR2 FQNNGV. V lost 6 bases and J lost 1, with 15 bases in between. This CDR3 is CASRSLVVKNTGELFF. For the CDR3, the DNA is TGTGCCAGCAGGTCTCTAGTGGTGAAGAACACCGGGGAGCTGTTTTTT.

The chain recombines TRBV9 with TRBJ2-3; 9 positions agree with TRBD2. Germline assignment: CDR1 SGDLS and CDR2 YYNGEE. The CDR3 is made up of 16 amino acids. J gave up 2 bases and V 2 bases, and 6 bases lay outside the gene matches. CDR3 loop: CASSVGGRANTDTQYF. In DNA form, the CDR3 reads TGTGCCAGCAGCGTTGGCGGGAGGGCCAACACAGATACGCAGTATTTT.

This chain uses TRBV7-3 with TRBJ2-2, with 10 nucleotides matching TRBD2. CDR1 and CDR2 from the germline V gene are SGHTA and FQGTGA. The junction had 12 bases not matched to a gene; V was cut back by 5 bases and J by 0 bases. This CDR3 is 19 amino acids long. The CDR3 coding sequence is TGTGCCAGCAGCCCTAAGATCCTAGCGGGGGTCGCGAACACCGGGGAGCTGTTTTTT. Translated, it gives CASSPKILAGVANTGELFF.

The CDR3 sequence is CASSVAGHGTYEQYF. In nucleotides, the CDR3 is TGTGCCAGCAGCGTAGCTGGGCACGGTACCTACGAGCAGTACTTC. The chain is built from TRBV9 and TRBJ2-7; no definite D call. Germline-derived CDR1 and CDR2 are SGDLS and YYNGEE. Trimming removed 0 bases at V and 2 bases at J, with 12 bases between. This CDR3 comprises 15 residues.

V usage is TRBV27 and J usage is TRBJ2-1; 9 bases are shared with TRBD1. The trim removed 5 bases at V and 5 bases at J, leaving 4 bases unmatched. The length of the CDR3 is 14 residues. Germline loops: CDR1 MNHEY, CDR2 SMNVEV (reference sequence). For the CDR3, the DNA is TGTGCCAGCAGTACCCGACAGGGGGACAATGAGCAGTTCTTC. It codes for CASSTRQGDNEQFF.

This chain uses TRBV6-6 with TRBJ2-7; TRBD2 aligns across 15 bases. J gave up 4 bases and V 4 bases, and 5 bases lay outside the gene matches. Germline V lookup: CDR1 MNHNY, CDR2 SVGAGI (reference sequence). CDR3 length: 16 residues. CDR3 bases: TGTGCCAGCAGTTCTAGTGGGACTAGCGGGGGGTACGAGCAGTACTTC. Its protein is CASSSSGTSGGYEQYF.

The J gene is TRBJ2-5, the V gene TRBV2; 12 bases map to TRBD2. Germline-derived CDR1 and CDR2 are SNHLY and FYNNEI. V dropped 6 bases and J dropped 4; count of bases not matched to a gene: 9. The CDR3 length is 16 residues. Here the CDR3 DNA reads TGTGCCAGCAGCGCAGGTCTAGCGGGGGGGATAGAGACCCAGTACTTC. Translation gives CASSAGLAGGIETQYF. Using reference TRBV2 and TRBJ2-5 for the parts outside the CDR3, the full variable domain is EPEVTQTPSHQVTQMGQEVILRCVPISNHLYFYWYRQILGQKVEFLVSFYNNEISEKSEIFDDQFSVERPDGSNFTLKIRSTKLEDSAMYFCASSAGLAGGIETQYFGPGTRLLVL.

This clone was seen only once. The rearrangement links TRBV6-6 to TRBJ2-1, with 8 bases identical to TRBD2. The V and J ends lost 6 bases and 6 bases, in that order; junction bases with no gene match: 7. This CDR3 contains 14 residues. Germline V gene sequence: CDR1 MNHNY, CDR2 SVGAGI (reference sequence). The CDR3 DNA reads as TGTGCCAGCAGACCCGGGAGGGCCATCAATGAGCAGTTCTTC. It specifies CASRPGRAINEQFF.

V and J are TRBV4-1 and TRBJ1-2; no definite D call. The CDR3 contains 14 residues. Per the germline V gene, CDR1 is MGHRA and CDR2 is YSYEKL. Trimming left V 3 bases short and J 8 bases short, with 16 bases between. CDR3 region: CASSQFLPGSGYTF. For the CDR3, the DNA is TGCGCCAGCAGCCAGTTCCTTCCGGGGTCGGGCTACACCTTC.

J is TRBJ1-5 and V is TRBV28, with D possibly matching TRBD1 (5 bases). The CDR3 has 15 amino acids. V lost 3 bases, J lost 4 bases, and 13 bases lay in between. Germline values: CDR1 MDHEN, CDR2 SYDVKM. In DNA form, the CDR3 reads TGTGCCAGCAGTTTCGGGGGTGAGGGGAATCAGCCCCAGCATTTT. Residues: CASSFGGEGNQPQHF.

This clone appeared once. At one end the junction does not follow the germline gene, possibly because of a read error. V gene TRBV30 combines with J gene TRBJ1-1; D ambiguous. The CDR3 sequence is 11 residues long. Germline loops: CDR1 GTSNPN, CDR2 SVGIG (reference sequence). DNA for the CDR3: TGTGCTTGGAGCAGGATAAGATCAGCTTTCTTT. Amino acids: CAWSRIRSAFF. The full variable domain, rest sourced from reference TRBV30 and TRBJ1-1, is SQTIHQWPATLVQPVGSPLSLECTVEGTSNPNLYWYRQAAGRGLQLLFYSVGIGQISSEVPQNLSASRPQDRQFILSSKKLLLSDSGFYLCAWSRIRSAFFGQGTRLTVV.

This chain joins TRBV28 and TRBJ1-1; D unresolved. Deletions cut 3 bases from V and 5 bases from J, with 10 bases between. Germline loops: CDR1 MDHEN, CDR2 SYDVKM. The CDR3 loop spans 13 amino acids. The CDR3 coding sequence is TGTGCCAGCAGTTTCCGGCCGAGGACTGAAGCTTTCTTT. It encodes CASSFRPRTEAFF.

The chain couples TRBV7-2 to TRBJ2-5, with a possible D match to TRBD1 (5 bases). The CDR3 consists of 12 residues. Germline CDR1 and CDR2: SGHTA and FQGNSA. Trimming stripped 2 bases from V and 5 bases from J, with 6 bases between. In DNA, the CDR3 is TGTGCCAGCAGCTTATACAGGGAGACCCAGTACTTC. This gives the protein CASSLYRETQYF.